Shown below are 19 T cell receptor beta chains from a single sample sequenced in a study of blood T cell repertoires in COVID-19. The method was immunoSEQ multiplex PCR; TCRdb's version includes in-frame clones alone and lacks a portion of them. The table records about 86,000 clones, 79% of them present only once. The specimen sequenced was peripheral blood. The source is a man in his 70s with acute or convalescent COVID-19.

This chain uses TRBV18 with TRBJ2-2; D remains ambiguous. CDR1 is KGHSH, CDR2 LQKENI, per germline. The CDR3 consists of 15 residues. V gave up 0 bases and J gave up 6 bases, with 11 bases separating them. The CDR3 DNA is TGTGCCAGCTCACCACCGATCTCCGGGTCCGGGGAGCTGTTTTTT. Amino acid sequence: CASSPPISGSGELFF.

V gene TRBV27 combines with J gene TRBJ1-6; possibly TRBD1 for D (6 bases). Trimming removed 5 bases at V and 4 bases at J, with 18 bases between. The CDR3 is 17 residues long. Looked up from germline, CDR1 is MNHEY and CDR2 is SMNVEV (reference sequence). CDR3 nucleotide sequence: TGTGCCAGCAGTACGTTACAGGGCGCTTTGTATAATTCACCCCTCCACTTT. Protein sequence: CASSTLQGALYNSPLHF.

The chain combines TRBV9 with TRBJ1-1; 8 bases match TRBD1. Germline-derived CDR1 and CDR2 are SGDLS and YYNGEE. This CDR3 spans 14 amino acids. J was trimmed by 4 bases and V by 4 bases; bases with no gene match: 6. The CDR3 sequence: CASSTTTGGTEAFF. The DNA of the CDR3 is TGTGCCAGCAGCACTACTACAGGGGGCACTGAAGCTTTCTTT.

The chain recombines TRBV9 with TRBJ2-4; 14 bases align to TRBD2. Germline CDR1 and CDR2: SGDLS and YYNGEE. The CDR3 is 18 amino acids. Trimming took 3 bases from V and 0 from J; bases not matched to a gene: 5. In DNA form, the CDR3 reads TGTGCCAGCAGCGCGGGACTAGCGGGGGATATAGCCAAAAACATTCAGTACTTC. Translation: CASSAGLAGDIAKNIQYF.

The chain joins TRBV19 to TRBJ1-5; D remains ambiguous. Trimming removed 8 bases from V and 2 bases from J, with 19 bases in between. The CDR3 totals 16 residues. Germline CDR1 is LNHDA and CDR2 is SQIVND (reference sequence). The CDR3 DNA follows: TGTGCCAGTCAAGTAAAGGGCCGCGGGCGCAATCAGCCCCAGCATTTT. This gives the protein CASQVKGRGRNQPQHF.

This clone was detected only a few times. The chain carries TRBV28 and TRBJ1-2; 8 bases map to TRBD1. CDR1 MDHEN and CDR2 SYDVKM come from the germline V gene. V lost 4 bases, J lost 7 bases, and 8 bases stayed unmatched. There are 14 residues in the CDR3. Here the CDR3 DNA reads TGTGCCAGCAGTTCGATGACAGGGGTTGGTGGCTACACCTTC. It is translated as CASSSMTGVGGYTF.

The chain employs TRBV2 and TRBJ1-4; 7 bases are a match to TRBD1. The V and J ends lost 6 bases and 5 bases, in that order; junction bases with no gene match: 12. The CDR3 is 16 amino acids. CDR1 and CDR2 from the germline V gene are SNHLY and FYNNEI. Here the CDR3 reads CASSQRGTDFNEKLFF. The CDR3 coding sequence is TGTGCCAGCAGCCAAAGGGGGACAGACTTCAATGAAAAACTGTTTTTT.

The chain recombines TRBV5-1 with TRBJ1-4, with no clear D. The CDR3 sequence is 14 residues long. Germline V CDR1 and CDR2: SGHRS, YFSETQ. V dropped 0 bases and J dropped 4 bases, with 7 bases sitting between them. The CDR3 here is CASSLAGLNEKLFF. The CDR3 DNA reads TGCGCCAGCAGCTTGGCAGGACTTAATGAAAAACTGTTTTTT. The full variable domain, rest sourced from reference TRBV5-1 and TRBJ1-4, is KAGVTQTPRYLIKTRGQQVTLSCSPISGHRSVSWYQQTPGQGLQFLFEYFSETQRNKGNFPGRFSGRQFSNSRSEMNVSTLELGDSALYLCASSLAGLNEKLFFGSGTQLSVL.

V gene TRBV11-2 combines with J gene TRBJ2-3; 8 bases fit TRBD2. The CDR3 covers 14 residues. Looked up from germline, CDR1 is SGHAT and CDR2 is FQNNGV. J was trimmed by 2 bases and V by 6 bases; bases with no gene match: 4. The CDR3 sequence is CASRIAGFTDTQYF. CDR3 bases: TGTGCCAGCAGGATAGCGGGGTTCACAGATACGCAGTATTTT.

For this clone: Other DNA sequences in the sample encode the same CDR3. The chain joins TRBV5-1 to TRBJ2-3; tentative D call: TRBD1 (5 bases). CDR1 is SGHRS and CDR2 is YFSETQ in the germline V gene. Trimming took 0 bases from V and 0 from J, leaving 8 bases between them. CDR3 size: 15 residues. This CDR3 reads CASSLVQGSTDTQYF. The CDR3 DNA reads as TGCGCCAGCAGCTTGGTTCAGGGTAGCACAGATACGCAGTATTTT.

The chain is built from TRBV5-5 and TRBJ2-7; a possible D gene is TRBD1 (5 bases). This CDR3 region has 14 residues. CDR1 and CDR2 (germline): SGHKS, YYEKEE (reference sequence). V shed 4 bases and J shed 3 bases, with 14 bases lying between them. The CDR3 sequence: CASSRSGAYYEQYF. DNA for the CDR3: TGTGCCAGCAGCCGTTCTGGGGCCTACTACGAGCAGTACTTC.

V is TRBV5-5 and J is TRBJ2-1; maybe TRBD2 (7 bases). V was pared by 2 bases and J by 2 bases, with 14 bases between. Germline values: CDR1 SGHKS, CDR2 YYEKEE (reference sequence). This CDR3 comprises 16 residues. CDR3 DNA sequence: TGTGCCAGCAGCTTAGGGGGGGCGAAGGCCTACAATGAGCAGTTCTTC. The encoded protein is CASSLGGAKAYNEQFF.

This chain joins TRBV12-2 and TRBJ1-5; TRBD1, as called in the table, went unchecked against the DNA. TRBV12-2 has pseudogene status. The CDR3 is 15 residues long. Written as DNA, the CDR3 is TGTGCAAGTCGCTTAGCCGGGACAGGGGATCAGCCCCAGCATTTT. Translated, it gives CASRLAGTGDQPQHF.

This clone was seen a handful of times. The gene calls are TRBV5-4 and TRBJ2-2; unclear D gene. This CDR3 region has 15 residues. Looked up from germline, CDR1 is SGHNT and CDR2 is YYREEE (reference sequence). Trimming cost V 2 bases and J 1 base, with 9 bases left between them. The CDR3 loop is CASSFYDLNTGELFF. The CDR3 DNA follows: TGTGCCAGCAGCTTCTACGACTTGAACACCGGGGAGCTGTTTTTT.

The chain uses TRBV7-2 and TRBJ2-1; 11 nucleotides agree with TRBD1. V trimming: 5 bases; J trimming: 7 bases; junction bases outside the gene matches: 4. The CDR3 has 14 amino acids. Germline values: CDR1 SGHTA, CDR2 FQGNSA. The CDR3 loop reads CASSKDRGQNEQFF. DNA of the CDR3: TGTGCCAGCAGCAAGGACAGGGGGCAGAATGAGCAGTTCTTC.

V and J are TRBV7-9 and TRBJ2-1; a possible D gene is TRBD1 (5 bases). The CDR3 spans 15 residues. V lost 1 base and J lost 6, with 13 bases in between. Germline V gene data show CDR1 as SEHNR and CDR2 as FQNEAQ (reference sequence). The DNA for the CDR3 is TGTGCCAGCAGCTTAGTGTCGATAGGGGCCAATGAGCAGTTCTTC. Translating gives CASSLVSIGANEQFF.

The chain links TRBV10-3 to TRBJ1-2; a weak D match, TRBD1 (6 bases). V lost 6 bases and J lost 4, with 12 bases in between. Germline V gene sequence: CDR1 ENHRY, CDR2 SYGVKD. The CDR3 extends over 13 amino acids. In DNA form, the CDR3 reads TGTGCCATCAGGGCCCAGGGGAGCTATGGCTACACCTTC. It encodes CAIRAQGSYGYTF.

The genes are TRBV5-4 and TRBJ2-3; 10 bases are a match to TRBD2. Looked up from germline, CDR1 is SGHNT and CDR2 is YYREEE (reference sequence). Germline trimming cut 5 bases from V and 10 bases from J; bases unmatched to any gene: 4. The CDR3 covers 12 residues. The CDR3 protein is CASSSGLAPQYF. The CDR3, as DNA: TGTGCCAGCAGTTCGGGACTAGCGCCGCAGTATTTT.

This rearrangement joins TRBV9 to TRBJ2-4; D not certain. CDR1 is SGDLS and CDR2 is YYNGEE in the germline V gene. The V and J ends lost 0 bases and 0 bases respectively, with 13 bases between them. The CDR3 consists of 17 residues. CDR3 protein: CASSVGPLSLAKNIQYF. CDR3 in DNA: TGTGCCAGCAGCGTAGGGCCGTTAAGTTTAGCCAAAAACATTCAGTACTTC. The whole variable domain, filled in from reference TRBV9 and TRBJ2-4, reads DSGVTQTPKHLITATGQRVTLRCSPRSGDLSVYWYQQSLDQGLQFLIQYYNGEERAKGNILERFSAQQFPDLHSELNLSSLELGDSALYFCASSVGPLSLAKNIQYFGAGTRLSVL.